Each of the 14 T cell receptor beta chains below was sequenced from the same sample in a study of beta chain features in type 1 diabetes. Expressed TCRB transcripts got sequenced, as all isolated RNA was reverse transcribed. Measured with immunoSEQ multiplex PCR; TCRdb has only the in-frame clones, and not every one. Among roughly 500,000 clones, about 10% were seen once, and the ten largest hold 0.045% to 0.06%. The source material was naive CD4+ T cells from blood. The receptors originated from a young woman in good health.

Here the CDR3 reads CASSREGRVNYGYTF. Written as DNA, the CDR3 is TGTGCCAGCAGCAGGGAGGGCAGGGTTAACTATGGCTACACCTTC. The chain links TRBV9 to TRBJ1-2, with D maybe TRBD1 (5 bases). Germline assignment: CDR1 SGDLS and CDR2 YYNGEE. V shed 4 bases and J shed 1 base, with 14 bases lying between them. The CDR3 length is 15 residues.

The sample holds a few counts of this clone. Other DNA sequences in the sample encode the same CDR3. CDR3 amino acids: CSVGIRRDYEQYF. CDR3 nucleotide sequence: TGCAGCGTTGGAATACGTCGAGACTACGAGCAGTACTTC. This chain connects TRBV29-1 to TRBJ2-7, with unresolved D. The germline V gene encodes CDR1 SQVTM and CDR2 ANQGSEA. The CDR3 is 13 amino acids. The V end lost 4 bases, the J end lost 3 bases, and 13 bases lay between the germline ends.

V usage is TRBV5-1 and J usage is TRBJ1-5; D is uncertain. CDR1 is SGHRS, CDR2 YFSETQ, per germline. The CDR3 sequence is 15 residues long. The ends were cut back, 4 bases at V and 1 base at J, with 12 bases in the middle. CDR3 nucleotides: TGCGCCAGCAGCCGTTTCGGACTCAGCAATCAGCCCCAGCATTTT. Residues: CASSRFGLSNQPQHF.

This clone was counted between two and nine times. In DNA, the CDR3 is TGTGCCAGCTCACCGGTGGGGACACCAAATTACGAGCAGTACTTC. It encodes CASSPVGTPNYEQYF. This chain uses TRBV18 with TRBJ2-7; D possibly corresponds to TRBD1 (6 bases). Between the trimmed V and J ends, which lost 3 bases and 4 bases, there was a span of 16 bases. This CDR3 has 15 amino acids. Germline CDR1 is KGHSH and CDR2 is LQKENI.

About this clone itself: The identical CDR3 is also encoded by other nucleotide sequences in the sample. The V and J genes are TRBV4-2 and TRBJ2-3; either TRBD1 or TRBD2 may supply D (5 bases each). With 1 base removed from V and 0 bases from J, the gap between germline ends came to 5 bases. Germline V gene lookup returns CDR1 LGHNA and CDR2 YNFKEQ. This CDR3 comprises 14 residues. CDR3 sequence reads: CASSQGGSTDTQYF. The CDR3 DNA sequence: TGTGCCAGCAGCCAAGGGGGGAGCACAGATACGCAGTATTTT.

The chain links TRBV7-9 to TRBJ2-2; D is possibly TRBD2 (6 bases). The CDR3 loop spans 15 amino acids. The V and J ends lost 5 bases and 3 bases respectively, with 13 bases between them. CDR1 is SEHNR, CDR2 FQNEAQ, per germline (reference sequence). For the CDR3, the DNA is TGTGCCAGCAGCGCGAACCGGGGGTACACCGGGGAGCTGTTTTTT. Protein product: CASSANRGYTGELFF.

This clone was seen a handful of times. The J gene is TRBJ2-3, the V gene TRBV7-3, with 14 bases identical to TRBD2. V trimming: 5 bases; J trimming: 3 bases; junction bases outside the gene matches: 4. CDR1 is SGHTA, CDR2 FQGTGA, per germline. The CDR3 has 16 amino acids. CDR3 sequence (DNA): TGTGCCAGCAGCCTTGGACTAGCGGGGGGAACAGATACGCAGTATTTT. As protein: CASSLGLAGGTDTQYF.

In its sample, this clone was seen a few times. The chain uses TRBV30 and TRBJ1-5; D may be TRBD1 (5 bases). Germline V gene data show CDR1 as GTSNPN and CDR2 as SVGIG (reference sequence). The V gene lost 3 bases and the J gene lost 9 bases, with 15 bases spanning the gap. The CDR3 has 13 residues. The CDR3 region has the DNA TGTGCCTGGAGCGGGACTTACTCTGGGCCCCAGCATTTT. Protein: CAWSGTYSGPQHF.

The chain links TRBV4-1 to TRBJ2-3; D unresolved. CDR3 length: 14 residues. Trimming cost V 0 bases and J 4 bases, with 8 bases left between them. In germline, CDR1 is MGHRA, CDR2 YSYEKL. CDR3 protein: CASSQDRPPDTQYF. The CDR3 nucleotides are TGCGCCAGCAGCCAAGATAGGCCCCCAGATACGCAGTATTTT.

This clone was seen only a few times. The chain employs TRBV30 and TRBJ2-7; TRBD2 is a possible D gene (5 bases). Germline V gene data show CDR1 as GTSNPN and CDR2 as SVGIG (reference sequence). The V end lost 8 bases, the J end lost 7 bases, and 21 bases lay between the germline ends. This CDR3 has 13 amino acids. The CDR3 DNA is TGTGCCGGGGTGCGTAGGGAAACGGGGGAGCAGTACTTC. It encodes CAGVRRETGEQYF. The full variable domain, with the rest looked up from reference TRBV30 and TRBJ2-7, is SQTIHQWPATLVQPVGSPLSLECTVEGTSNPNLYWYRQAAGRGLQLLFYSVGIGQISSEVPQNLSASRPQDRQFILSSKKLLLSDSGFYLCAGVRRETGEQYFGPGTRLTVT.

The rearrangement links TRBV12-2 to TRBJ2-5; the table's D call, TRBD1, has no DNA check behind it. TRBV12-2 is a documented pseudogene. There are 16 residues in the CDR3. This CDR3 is CASRPWSTGDQETQYF. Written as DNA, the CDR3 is TGTGCAAGTCGCCCATGGTCTACAGGGGACCAAGAGACCCAGTACTTC.

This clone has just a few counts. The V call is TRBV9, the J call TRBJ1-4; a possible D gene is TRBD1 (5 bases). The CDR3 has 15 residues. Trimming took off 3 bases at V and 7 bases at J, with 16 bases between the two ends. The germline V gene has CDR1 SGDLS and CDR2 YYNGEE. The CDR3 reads CASSANQGSSEKLFF. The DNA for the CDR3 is TGTGCCAGCAGCGCAAACCAGGGATCGAGTGAAAAACTGTTTTTT.

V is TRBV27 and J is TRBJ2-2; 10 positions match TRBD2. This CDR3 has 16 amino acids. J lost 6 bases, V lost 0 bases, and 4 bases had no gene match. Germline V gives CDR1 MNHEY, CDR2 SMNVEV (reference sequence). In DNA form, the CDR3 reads TGTGCCAGCAGTTTATCCGGACTAGCGGTGTCCGGGGAGCTGTTTTTT. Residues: CASSLSGLAVSGELFF.

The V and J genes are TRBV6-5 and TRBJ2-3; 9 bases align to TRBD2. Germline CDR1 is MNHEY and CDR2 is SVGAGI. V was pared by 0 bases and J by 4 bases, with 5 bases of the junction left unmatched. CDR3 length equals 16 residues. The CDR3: CASSYSLAGTPDTQYF. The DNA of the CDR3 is TGTGCCAGCAGTTACTCCCTAGCGGGAACGCCAGATACGCAGTATTTT.